This T cell receptor (beta chain) came from a study of blood T cell repertoires in COVID-19 (dated by TCRdb to 2018 to 2020). In the study overall: Collaborator samples came from the United States, Italy and Spain and covered acute and convalescent phases of COVID-19. The sample metadata nearly always contained a de-identified subject ID, COVID-19 status, age in years and sex. The material from the prospective study consisted of cDNA or gDNA derived from T cells, B-cell-depleted T cells, or PBMCs. Samples came from the ongoing ImmuneRACE study (first 160 participants) plus 1,254 subjects from 6 global collaborators. Deeply sampled blood TCRbeta repertoires from subjects exposed to, actively infected with, or recovered from COVID-19 were included in the dataset. The repertoires were released in a freely available public database intended as a resource for research on the immune response to SARS-CoV-2. Where available, HLA class I and class II types were obtained from metadata supplied by the sample provider rather than from assay-based typing.

Comment on this clone: It has no known antigen specificity. The sample holds no much larger clone one base away, and base qualities are not on file.

Samples from volunteer blood donors who had recovered from COVID-19 were contributed by a second Seattle source. Each collaborating institution followed its own protocols to collect whole blood in K2EDTA tubes. For TCRbeta analysis, collaborators shipped samples as frozen whole blood, isolated PBMCs, or DNA extracted from either of those sample types. Deletion took 1 base off V and 7 bases off J, with a span of 11 bases between the germline ends. Including the terminal cysteine and phenylalanine, the CDR3 comprises 14 residues. The CDR3 DNA has 42 bases and is translated from base 1. The germline V gene supplies CDR1 SGHRS and CDR2 YFSETQ. TCRbeta CDR3 regions were amplified from genomic DNA by means of the immunoSEQ Assay, a bias-controlled multiplex PCR. In the authors' own workflow: Within the assay, amplification of reference gene primers was used to estimate how many nucleated cells each sample contained. To quantify the absolute abundance of each unique TCRbeta CDR3 rearrangement, sequence reads were collapsed and filtered. For each sample, productive Simpson clonality was calculated as the square root of Simpson's diversity index across productive rearrangements. Held by TCRdb, this immuneACCESS table contains in-frame sequences only and omits some clones. Under half of the omission traces to an unresolved V gene where checked; the cause of the rest is unknown. V, J and clone size are taken as reported in that table, and D and trimming were inferred from the DNA itself. For this sample the table gives a few hundred thousand clones, of which about 89% were detected only once. Clones ranked in the top ten supply 5% to 7% of the sample.

Paper-wide results and their limitations: The amount of clinical and demographic metadata varied by source and participant and was provided uncurated.

The sequencing input was peripheral blood. The sequence links TRBV5-1 to TRBJ1-4, with an unclear D gene assignment. The sequence derives from a man aged 18 to 29 who had recovered from COVID-19. In nucleotides, the sequence is TGCGCCAGCAGCTTGAGTACCGGGGTTGAAAAACTGTTTTTT. The resulting protein is CASSLSTGVEKLFF.